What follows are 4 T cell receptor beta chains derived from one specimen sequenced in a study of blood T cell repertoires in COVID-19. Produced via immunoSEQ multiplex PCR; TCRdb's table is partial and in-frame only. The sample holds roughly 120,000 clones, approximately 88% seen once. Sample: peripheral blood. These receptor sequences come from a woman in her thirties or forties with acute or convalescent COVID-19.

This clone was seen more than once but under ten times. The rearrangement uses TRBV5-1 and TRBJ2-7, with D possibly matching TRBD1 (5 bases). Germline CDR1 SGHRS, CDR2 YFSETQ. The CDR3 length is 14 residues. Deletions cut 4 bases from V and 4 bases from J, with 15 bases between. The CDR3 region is CASSRSQDGYEQYF. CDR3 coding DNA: TGCGCCAGCAGCCGATCACAGGACGGTTACGAGCAGTACTTC.

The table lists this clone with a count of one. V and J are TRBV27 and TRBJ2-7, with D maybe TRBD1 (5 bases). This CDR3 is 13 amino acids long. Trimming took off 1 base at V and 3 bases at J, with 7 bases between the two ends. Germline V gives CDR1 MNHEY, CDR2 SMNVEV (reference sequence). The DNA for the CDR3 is TGTGCCAGCAGTTTATATAGGGGCTACGAGCAGTACTTC. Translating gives CASSLYRGYEQYF.

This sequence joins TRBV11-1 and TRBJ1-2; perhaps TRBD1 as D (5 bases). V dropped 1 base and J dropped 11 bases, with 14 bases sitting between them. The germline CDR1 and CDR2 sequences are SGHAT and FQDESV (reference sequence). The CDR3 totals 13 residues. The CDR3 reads CASSLGGDAGYTF. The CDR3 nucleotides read TGTGCCAGCAGCTTAGGCGGGGACGCTGGGTACACCTTC.

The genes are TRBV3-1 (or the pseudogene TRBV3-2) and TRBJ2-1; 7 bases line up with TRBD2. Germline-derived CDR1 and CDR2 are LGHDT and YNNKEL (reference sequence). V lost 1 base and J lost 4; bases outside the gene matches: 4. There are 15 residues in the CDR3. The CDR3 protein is CASSQVGTTYNEQFF. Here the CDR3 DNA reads TGTGCCAGCAGCCAAGTAGGGACTACTTACAATGAGCAGTTCTTC.